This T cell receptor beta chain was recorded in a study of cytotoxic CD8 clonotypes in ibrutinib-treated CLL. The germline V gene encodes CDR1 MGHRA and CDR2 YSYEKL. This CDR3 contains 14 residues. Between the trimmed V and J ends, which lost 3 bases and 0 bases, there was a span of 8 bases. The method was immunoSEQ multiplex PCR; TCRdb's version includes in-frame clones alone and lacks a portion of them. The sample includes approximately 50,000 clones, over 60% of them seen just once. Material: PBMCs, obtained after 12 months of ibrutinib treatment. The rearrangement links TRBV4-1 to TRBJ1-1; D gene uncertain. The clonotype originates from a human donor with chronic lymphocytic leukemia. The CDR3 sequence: CASSQTQMNTEAFF. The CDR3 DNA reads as TGCGCCAGCAGCCAGACACAGATGAACACTGAAGCTTTCTTT.